Below, one T cell receptor beta chain is given with its context. A read error may account for a junction end that differs from germline. The table came from immunoSEQ multiplex PCR; TCRdb's copy has only in-frame clones and leaves some out. The sample lists 390,000 or so clones; roughly 89% were seen once. The data were obtained in a study of blood T cell repertoires in COVID-19. The CDR3 runs to 14 residues. The germline V gene encodes CDR1 SGHNT and CDR2 YENEEA. Sequencing used peripheral blood. This chain joins TRBV11-3 and TRBJ1-2, with no clear D. This clonotype originated in a man aged 18 to 30 with active or convalescent COVID-19. CDR3 residues: CASSLDPRGYGYTF. As DNA, the CDR3 is TGTGCCAGCAGCCTAGACCCACGGGGTTATGGCTACACCTTC.